The present T cell receptor (beta chain) was sequenced within a study of long-term antiretroviral therapy in people with HIV. United States facilities provided treatment to all participants with HIV. Prior to DNA extraction, the samples held roughly 0.85-11 million cryopreserved PBMC. Investigators performed immunoSEQ version v3.0 at survey level. The method was immunoSEQ multiplex PCR; TCRdb's version includes in-frame clones alone and lacks a portion of them. Of about 12,000 clones in the sample, about 87% were seen once. Of note for this clone: Its antigen is unknown.

The CDR3 consists of 13 residues. Germline lookup yields CDR1 SGHTA and CDR2 FQGNSA. The V end was cut by 5 bases, the J end by 5 bases, with 12 bases between. General study results and limits: Controls exceeded HIV repertoires in CDR3 length range.

This specimen was unsorted PBMCs, taken 2.1 years after starting antiretroviral therapy. This clonotype originated in a woman aged 40 to 49 with HIV. J is TRBJ2-5 and V is TRBV7-2; a weak D match, TRBD2 (5 bases). The CDR3 region has the DNA TGTGCCAGCAGCCTGGCTAGAGGGGAGACCCAGTACTTC. It codes for CASSLARGETQYF. Looking up the rest from reference TRBV7-2 and TRBJ2-5 gives the full variable domain: GAGVSQSPSNKVTEKGKDVELRCDPISGHTALYWYRQSLGQGLEFLIYFQGNSAPDKSGLPSDRFSAERTGGSVSTLTIQRTQQEDSAVYLCASSLARGETQYFGPGTRLLVL.